This T cell receptor (beta chain) was sequenced in a study of T cells in Graves' hyperthyroidism and ophthalmopathy. Study-level information: Before treatment of any kind, peripheral blood was taken at initial diagnosis. Study outcomes and limitations: A median around 6 months before onset, the model predicted ophthalmopathy.

The source material, RNA transcripts, was used to amplify TCR beta CDR3 regions. The TCR CDR3 was amplified in a first-round RT-PCR using the HTBI primer set. TCRdb re-analysed the multiplex PCR reads in MiXCR, keeping a single row per CDR3 protein. The table has around 390,000 distinct CDR3 sequences, 14% seen once. Uncontrolled infection, other autoimmune disease, pregnancy or lactation led to exclusion. Clinical symptoms, serum thyroxine and TRAb, thyroid ultrasound and orbital computed tomography together formed the diagnostic basis. This CDR3 has 15 residues. Per germline, CDR1 SGHVS and CDR2 FNYEAQ. V lost 4 bases and J lost 4, with 16 bases in between. On this clonotype itself: Its antigen is not identified.

Sequencing was done on a sample of blood. The TCR sequence derives from a woman in her thirties with Graves' ophthalmopathy. This chain connects TRBV7-6 to TRBJ2-5, with D possibly matching TRBD1 (6 bases). In DNA form, the CDR3 reads TGTGCCAGCAGCTCCGGGGTCACAGGGAGAGAGACCCAGTACTTC. Translated, it gives CASSSGVTGRETQYF.